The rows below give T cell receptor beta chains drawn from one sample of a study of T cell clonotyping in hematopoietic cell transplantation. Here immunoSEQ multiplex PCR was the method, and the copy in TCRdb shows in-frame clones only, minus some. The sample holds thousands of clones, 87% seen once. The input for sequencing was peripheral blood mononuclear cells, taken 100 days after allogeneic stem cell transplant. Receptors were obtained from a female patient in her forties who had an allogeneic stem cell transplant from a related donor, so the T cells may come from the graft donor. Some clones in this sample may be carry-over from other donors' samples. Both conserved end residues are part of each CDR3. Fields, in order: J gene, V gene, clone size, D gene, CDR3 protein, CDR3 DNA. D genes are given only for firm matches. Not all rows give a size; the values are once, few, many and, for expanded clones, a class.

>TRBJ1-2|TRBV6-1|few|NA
CASSDRDNYGYTF
TGTGCCAGCAGTGACCGGGACAACTATGGCTACACCTTC
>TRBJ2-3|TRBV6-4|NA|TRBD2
CASSGSAGAVDTQYF
TGTGCCAGCAGTGGGTCAGCGGGAGCGGTAGATACGCAGTATTTT
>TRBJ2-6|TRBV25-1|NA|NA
CASSESANSGANVLTF
TGTGCCAGCAGTGAATCAGCCAACTCTGGGGCCAACGTCCTGACTTTC
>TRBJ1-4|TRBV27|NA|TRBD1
CASSSLEGAREKLFF
TGTGCCAGCAGTTCCCTCGAGGGGGCTCGGGAAAAACTGTTTTTT
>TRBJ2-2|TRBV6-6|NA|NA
CASSYPGAGTGELFF
TGTGCCAGCAGTTACCCGGGAGCGGGCACCGGGGAGCTGTTTTTT
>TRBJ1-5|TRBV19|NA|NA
CASGQASNQPQHF
TGTGCCAGTGGGCAGGCGAGCAATCAGCCCCAGCATTTT
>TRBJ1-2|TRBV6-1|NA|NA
CASSDLGQLGTVNYGYTF
TGTGCCAGCAGTGATCTAGGACAGCTTGGCACCGTGAACTATGGCTACACCTTC
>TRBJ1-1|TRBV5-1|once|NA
CASSLASELFF
TGCGCCAGCAGCTTAGCTTCAGAACTCTTCTTT
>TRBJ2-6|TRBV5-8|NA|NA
CASSLDRAGANVLTF
TGTGCCAGCAGCTTGGACAGGGCTGGGGCCAACGTCCTGACTTTC
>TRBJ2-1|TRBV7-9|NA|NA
CASSLIFEQFF
TGTGCCAGCAGCTTAATTTTTGAGCAGTTCTTC
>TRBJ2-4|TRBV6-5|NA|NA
CASSYFGIQYF
TGTGCCAGCAGTTACTTTGGCATTCAGTACTTC
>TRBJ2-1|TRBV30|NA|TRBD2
CAWSSIGTSDEQFF
TGTGCCTGGAGTTCAATCGGGACTAGCGATGAGCAGTTCTTC
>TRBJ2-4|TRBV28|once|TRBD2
CASSPIGTSEAKNIQYF
TGTGCCAGCAGTCCCATAGGGACTAGCGAAGCCAAAAACATTCAGTACTTC
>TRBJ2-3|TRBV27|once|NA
CASRRRETSTDTQYF
TGTGCCAGCAGGCGCCGGGAAACTAGCACAGATACGCAGTATTTT
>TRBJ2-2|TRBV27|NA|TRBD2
CASRLSSGRAEYTGELFF
TGTGCCAGCAGATTGTCTAGCGGGAGGGCCGAGTACACCGGGGAGCTGTTTTTT
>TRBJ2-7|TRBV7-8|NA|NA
CASSLGSAATYEQYF
TGTGCCAGCAGCTTAGGATCGGCAGCCACCTACGAGCAGTACTTC
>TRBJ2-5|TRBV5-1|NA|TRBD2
CASSLGLAGEEGETQYF
TGCGCCAGCAGCTTGGGACTAGCGGGAGAGGAGGGAGAGACCCAGTACTTC
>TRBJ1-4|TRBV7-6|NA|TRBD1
CASSLAVGQGGEKLFF
TGTGCCAGCAGCTTAGCGGTAGGACAGGGAGGTGAAAAACTGTTTTTT
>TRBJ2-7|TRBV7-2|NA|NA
CASSPTSSKREQYF
TGTGCCAGCAGTCCTACTAGCTCAAAGAGGGAGCAGTACTTC
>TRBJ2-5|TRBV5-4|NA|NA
CASKGGGQETQYF
TGTGCCAGCAAGGGAGGGGGTCAAGAGACCCAGTACTTC
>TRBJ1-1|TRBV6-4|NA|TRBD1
CASSEKGQGTEAFF
TGTGCCAGCAGTGAGAAAGGACAGGGAACTGAAGCTTTCTTT
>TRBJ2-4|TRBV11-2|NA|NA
CASSPRRDLAKNIQYF
TGTGCCAGCAGCCCGCGCAGGGACCTAGCCAAAAACATTCAGTACTTC
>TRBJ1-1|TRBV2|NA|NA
CASSVQAMNTEAFF
TGTGCCAGCAGTGTTCAGGCGATGAACACTGAAGCTTTCTTT
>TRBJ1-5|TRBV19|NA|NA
CASSILKADSNQPQHF
TGTGCCAGTAGTATTTTGAAAGCCGATAGCAATCAGCCCCAGCATTTT
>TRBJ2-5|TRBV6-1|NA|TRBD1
CASSRSGQGVTQYF
TGTGCCAGCTCTAGGTCGGGGCAGGGGGTGACCCAGTACTTC
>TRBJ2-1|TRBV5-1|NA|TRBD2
CASSRGGLADNEQFF
TGCGCCAGCAGCAGGGGGGGACTAGCGGACAATGAGCAGTTCTTC
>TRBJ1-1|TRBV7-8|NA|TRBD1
CASSKDRDTEAFF
TGTGCCAGCAGCAAAGACAGGGACACTGAAGCTTTCTTT
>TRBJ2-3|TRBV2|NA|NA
CASMTGSSTDTQYF
TGTGCCAGCATGACGGGGTCTAGCACAGATACGCAGTATTTT
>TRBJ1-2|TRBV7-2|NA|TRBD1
CASSLAGTGGYGYTF
TGTGCCAGCAGCTTAGCCGGGACAGGGGGCTATGGCTACACCTTC
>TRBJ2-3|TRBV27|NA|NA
CASSVTDTQYF
TGTGCCAGCAGTGTCACAGATACGCAGTATTTT
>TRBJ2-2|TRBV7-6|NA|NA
CASSLGGWELFF
TGTGCCAGCAGCTTAGGGGGTTGGGAGCTGTTTTTT
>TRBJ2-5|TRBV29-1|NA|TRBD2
CSVGLTSGQQETQYF
TGCAGCGTTGGATTGACTAGCGGCCAACAAGAGACCCAGTACTTC
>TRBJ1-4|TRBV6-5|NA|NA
CASSYRAGINEKLFF
TGTGCCAGCAGTTACCGGGCAGGGATTAATGAAAAACTGTTTTTT
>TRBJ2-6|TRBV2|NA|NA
CASSFEAPGANVLTF
TGTGCCAGCAGTTTCGAGGCTCCTGGGGCCAACGTCCTGACTTTC
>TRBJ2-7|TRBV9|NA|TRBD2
CASSTSGRIDEQYF
TGTGCCAGCAGCACAAGCGGGAGGATAGACGAGCAGTACTTC
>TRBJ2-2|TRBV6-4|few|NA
CASSDRDTGELFF
TGTGCCAGCAGTGACAGGGACACCGGGGAGCTGTTTTTT
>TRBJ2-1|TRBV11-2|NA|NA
CASSLAGAPVNEQFF
TGTGCCAGCAGCTTAGCGGGGGCCCCCGTCAATGAGCAGTTCTTC
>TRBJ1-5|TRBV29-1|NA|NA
CSGGSSQDQPQHF
TGCAGCGGGGGGTCCTCGCAGGATCAGCCCCAGCATTTT
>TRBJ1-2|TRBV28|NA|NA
CASSLYRLYGYTF
TGTGCCAGCAGTTTATACAGGCTCTATGGCTACACCTTC
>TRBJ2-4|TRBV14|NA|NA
CASSQATLNLGKNIQYF
TGTGCCAGCAGCCAAGCGACCCTCAATTTAGGCAAAAACATTCAGTACTTC
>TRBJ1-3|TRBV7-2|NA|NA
CASSFGTAGNTIYF
TGTGCCAGCAGCTTTGGTACGGCTGGAAACACCATATATTTT
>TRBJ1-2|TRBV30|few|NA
CAWSRQSGGYTF
TGTGCCTGGAGCCGCCAGTCGGGGGGCTACACCTTC
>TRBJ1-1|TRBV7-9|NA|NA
CASSFSADTEAFF
TGTGCCAGCAGCTTTTCTGCGGACACTGAAGCTTTCTTT
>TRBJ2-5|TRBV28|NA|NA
CASRHPGSETQYF
TGTGCCAGCAGACACCCAGGGTCGGAGACCCAGTACTTC
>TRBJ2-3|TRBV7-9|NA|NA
CASSPKGPDTQYF
TGTGCCAGCAGCCCGAAAGGTCCAGATACGCAGTATTTT
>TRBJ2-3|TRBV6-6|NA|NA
CASAVTDTQYF
TGTGCCAGCGCCGTGACAGATACGCAGTATTTT
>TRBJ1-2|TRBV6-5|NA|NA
CASSLDRRNYGYTF
TGTGCCAGCAGTCTGGACAGAAGAAACTATGGCTACACCTTC
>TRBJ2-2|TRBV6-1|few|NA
CASSGSSFNTGELFF
TGTGCCAGCAGTGGATCCAGCTTCAACACCGGGGAGCTGTTTTTT
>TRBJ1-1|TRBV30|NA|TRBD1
CAWRRQGAVEAFF
TGTGCCTGGAGACGACAGGGGGCTGTTGAAGCTTTCTTT
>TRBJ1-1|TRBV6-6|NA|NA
CASSYQASGTEAFF
TGTGCCAGCAGTTATCAAGCCTCGGGGACTGAAGCTTTCTTT